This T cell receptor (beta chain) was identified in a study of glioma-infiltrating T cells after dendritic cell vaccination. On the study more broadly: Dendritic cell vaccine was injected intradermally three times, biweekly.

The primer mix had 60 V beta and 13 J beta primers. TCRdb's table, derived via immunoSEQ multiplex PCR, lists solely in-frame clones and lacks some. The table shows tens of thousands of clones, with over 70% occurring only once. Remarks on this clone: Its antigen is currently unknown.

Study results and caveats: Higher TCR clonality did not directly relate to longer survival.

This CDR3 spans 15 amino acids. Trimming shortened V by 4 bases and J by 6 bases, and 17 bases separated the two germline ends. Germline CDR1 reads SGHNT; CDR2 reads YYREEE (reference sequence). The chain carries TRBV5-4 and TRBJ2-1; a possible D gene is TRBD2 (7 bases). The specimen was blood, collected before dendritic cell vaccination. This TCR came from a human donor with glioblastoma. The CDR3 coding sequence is TGTGCCAGCAGCCCCTTTGCGGGGGCCTCCAATGAGCAGTTCTTC. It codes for CASSPFAGASNEQFF.